The 29 T cell receptor beta chains in this list originate from one sample, sequenced in a study of shared clonotypes between healthy human individuals. The assay was immunoSEQ multiplex PCR, and TCRdb's table has in-frame clones only and misses some. The sample consists of 640,000 or so clones, about two thirds of them appearing once. The sample comprised memory CD4+ T cells sorted from blood. Subset specified: CD45RA-negative fraction. The receptors here all came from a woman in her 30s in good health.

V usage is TRBV7-2 and J usage is TRBJ2-5; TRBD1 matches at 9 bases. The V and J ends lost 5 bases and 5 bases, in that order; junction bases with no gene match: 6. From germline, CDR1 is SGHTA and CDR2 FQGNSA. The CDR3 has 14 amino acids. This CDR3 reads CASSGTGLGETQYF. The CDR3 DNA follows: TGTGCCAGCAGCGGGACAGGGCTCGGGGAGACCCAGTACTTC.

The rearrangement links TRBV27 to TRBJ1-5; unclear D gene. Between the trimmed V and J ends, which lost 4 bases and 5 bases, there was a span of 9 bases. CDR3 length: 13 residues. Germline-derived CDR1 and CDR2 are MNHEY and SMNVEV (reference sequence). The CDR3 sequence is CASSSGPYQPQHF. The DNA for the CDR3 is TGTGCCAGCAGTTCCGGACCTTATCAGCCCCAGCATTTT.

The chain is built from TRBV19 and TRBJ1-4; the match to TRBD1 covers 10 bases. CDR1 and CDR2 from the germline V gene are LNHDA and SQIVND (reference sequence). The CDR3 spans 16 residues. With V trimmed by 5 bases and J by 3 bases, 6 bases remained unmatched. The CDR3 loop is CASSRPGQGSNEKLFF. In DNA, the CDR3 is TGTGCCAGTAGTCGACCGGGACAGGGGTCTAATGAAAAACTGTTTTTT.

The chain recombines TRBV28 with TRBJ1-3; D uncertain. The V gene's germline CDR1 is MDHEN and CDR2 SYDVKM. This CDR3 has 15 residues. The V and J ends lost 4 bases and 0 bases respectively, with 10 bases between them. CDR3 DNA: TGTGCCAGCAGTTCTGGGCCCAGCTCTGGAAACACCATATATTTT. This translates into CASSSGPSSGNTIYF.

This clone has just a few counts. This chain joins TRBV19 and TRBJ1-1; no firm D call. Germline V gene sequence: CDR1 LNHDA, CDR2 SQIVND (reference sequence). Trimming took 2 bases from V and 1 from J, leaving 5 bases between them. The CDR3 has 13 residues. The CDR3 loop reads CASSILQNTEAFF. Here the CDR3 DNA reads TGTGCCAGTAGTATACTACAGAACACTGAAGCTTTCTTT. Based on the CDR3 plus reference TRBV19 and TRBJ1-1, the full variable domain is DGGITQSPKYLFRKEGQNVTLSCEQNLNHDAMYWYRQDPGQGLRLIYYSQIVNDFQKGDIAEGYSVSREKKESFPLTVTSAQKNPTAFYLCASSILQNTEAFFGQGTRLTVV.

This rearrangement joins TRBV7-2 to TRBJ1-2, with D unresolved. CDR1 is SGHTA and CDR2 is FQGNSA in the germline V gene. V lost 1 base and J 8 bases, leaving 17 bases between the germline ends. The CDR3 is 15 residues long. The CDR3 region has the DNA TGTGCCAGCAGCTTAGATTTAGTTGGGGTTAAAGGCTACACCTTC. It yields the protein CASSLDLVGVKGYTF.

The J gene is TRBJ1-2, the V gene TRBV19, with 7 bases matching TRBD1. The CDR3 has 13 amino acids. J lost 7 bases, V lost 6 bases, and 8 bases had no gene match. The germline gives CDR1 LNHDA, CDR2 SQIVND (reference sequence). CDR3 nucleotides: TGTGCCAGTAGATGGGACAGCCGTTCTGGCTACACCTTC. Residues: CASRWDSRSGYTF.

This clone was seen only a few times. This chain links TRBV14 with TRBJ2-5, with TRBD1 identical over 9 bases. The CDR3 extends over 18 amino acids. The germline CDR1 and CDR2 sequences are SGHDN and FVKESK. V dropped 0 bases and J dropped 4; count of bases not matched to a gene: 12. The CDR3 sequence: CASSQDTNPGQGGETQYF. The CDR3, as DNA: TGTGCCAGCAGCCAAGACACTAATCCGGGACAGGGTGGAGAGACCCAGTACTTC.

This clone showed up just a few times. The rearrangement uses TRBV7-2 and TRBJ2-7; tentatively, D is TRBD1 (6 bases). This CDR3 is 13 amino acids long. CDR1 SGHTA and CDR2 FQGNSA come from the germline V gene. With 4 bases removed from V and 2 bases from J, the gap between germline ends came to 9 bases. As DNA, the CDR3 is TGTGCCAGCAGCTCACAGGGCCCCTACGAGCAGTACTTC. Translated: CASSSQGPYEQYF.

Worth noting for this clone: Given a much more abundant clone one base away, this may be a read error. V is TRBV20-1 and J is TRBJ1-1; no reliable D call. Germline V CDR1 and CDR2: DFQATT, SNEGSKA (reference sequence). V was shortened by 1 base and J by 1 base, with 1 base between the two germline ends. The CDR3 extends over 11 amino acids. CDR3 sequence: CSARANTEAFF. The CDR3, as DNA: TGCAGTGCTAGAGCGAACACTGAAGCTTTCTTT.

V usage is TRBV5-1 and J usage is TRBJ1-1; tentative D call: TRBD1 (6 bases). Trimming cost V 2 bases and J 6 bases, with 11 bases left between them. The CDR3 has 13 residues. Germline V gene data show CDR1 as SGHRS and CDR2 as YFSETQ. In DNA form, the CDR3 reads TGCGCCAGCAGCTTTGGCGGACAGCCTGAAGCTTTCTTT. Translating gives CASSFGGQPEAFF.

The chain combines TRBV2 with TRBJ1-6, with a weak D call TRBD1 (5 bases). The V and J ends lost 2 bases and 10 bases respectively, with 12 bases between them. This CDR3 has 14 residues. Germline values: CDR1 SNHLY, CDR2 FYNNEI. In DNA, the CDR3 is TGTGCCAGCAGTGAATTATCTAACAGGTCACCCCTCCACTTT. It is translated as CASSELSNRSPLHF.

This chain connects TRBV25-1 to TRBJ1-2; 9 bases agree with TRBD1. The germline CDR1 and CDR2 sequences are MGHDK and SYGVNS. After removal of 4 bases from V and 6 bases from J, the junction contained 9 bases not matched to a gene. The CDR3 spans 15 residues. The CDR3 protein is CASSVPGTGSHGYTF. CDR3 nucleotide sequence: TGTGCCAGCAGTGTCCCCGGGACAGGGAGCCATGGCTACACCTTC.

The chain uses TRBV5-1 and TRBJ2-7; TRBD1 matches 7 bases. This CDR3 is 12 amino acids long. The V gene end was trimmed by 4 bases and the J gene end by 9 bases; junction bases not matched to a gene: 7. Germline CDR1 and CDR2: SGHRS and YFSETQ. For the CDR3, the DNA is TGCGCCAGCAGCGAGCGGACAGGACGGCAGTACTTC. As protein: CASSERTGRQYF. Combining the CDR3 with reference TRBV5-1 and TRBJ2-7 gives the whole variable domain KAGVTQTPRYLIKTRGQQVTLSCSPISGHRSVSWYQQTPGQGLQFLFEYFSETQRNKGNFPGRFSGRQFSNSRSEMNVSTLELGDSALYLCASSERTGRQYFGPGTRLTVT.

V is TRBV7-9 and J is TRBJ1-2, with 12 bases matching TRBD1. CDR3 size: 15 residues. CDR1 is SEHNR, CDR2 FQNEAQ, per germline (reference sequence). V lost 2 bases, J lost 9 bases, and 7 bases stayed unmatched. CDR3 protein: CASSLKSGTGGSYTF. CDR3 DNA: TGTGCCAGCAGCTTAAAATCCGGGACAGGGGGCAGCTACACCTTC.

The genes are TRBV28 and TRBJ2-5; 9 bases are shared with TRBD2. With 5 bases clipped from V and 5 bases from J, the junction kept 6 bases outside the gene matches. This CDR3 is 14 amino acids long. Germline loops: CDR1 MDHEN, CDR2 SYDVKM. CDR3 sequence: CASSGLARFETQYF. In DNA form, the CDR3 reads TGTGCCAGCAGTGGACTAGCGAGGTTTGAGACCCAGTACTTC.

The sample holds one count of this clone. The gene calls are TRBV5-4 and TRBJ2-3; D is tentatively TRBD1 or TRBD2 (5 bases each). CDR1 and CDR2 (germline): SGHNT, YYREEE (reference sequence). The V gene lost 4 bases and the J gene lost 0 bases, with 12 bases spanning the gap. The CDR3 extends over 15 amino acids. The CDR3 spells CASSRTGRSTDTQYF. For the CDR3, the DNA is TGTGCCAGCAGCCGAACGGGACGTAGCACAGATACGCAGTATTTT.

The chain links TRBV7-2 to TRBJ2-1, with D unclear. The CDR3 sequence is 13 residues long. The V gene lost 1 base and the J gene lost 9 bases, with 10 bases spanning the gap. Germline V gene lookup returns CDR1 SGHTA and CDR2 FQGNSA. The DNA for the CDR3 is TGTGCCAGCAGCTTAGGCCGGGCAGGTGAGCAGTTCTTC. This translates into CASSLGRAGEQFF.

J is TRBJ2-2 and V is TRBV7-3, with D unclear. The CDR3 length is 13 residues. Germline-derived CDR1 and CDR2 are SGHTA and FQGTGA. V lost 5 bases and J lost 4, with 8 bases in between. CDR3 sequence (DNA): TGTGCCAGCAGCCCCACAGTCACCGGGGAGCTGTTTTTT. Translated, it gives CASSPTVTGELFF.

V gene TRBV18 combines with J gene TRBJ2-7; D perhaps matches TRBD1 (5 bases). V was cut by 3 bases and J by 4 bases, with 13 bases left in between. CDR3 length: 14 residues. The germline gives CDR1 KGHSH, CDR2 LQKENI. The CDR3: CASSPQGIKYEQYF. DNA for the CDR3: TGTGCCAGCTCACCCCAGGGAATCAAATACGAGCAGTACTTC.

The CDR3 DNA follows: TGTGCCAGTAAAGGTCAGGGCTGGATCGGGGAGCTGTTTTTT. This translates into CASKGQGWIGELFF. The genes are TRBV19 and TRBJ2-2; D is possibly TRBD1 (5 bases). The CDR3 is 14 amino acids. Trimming shortened V by 7 bases and J by 7 bases, and 16 bases separated the two germline ends. Germline lookup yields CDR1 LNHDA and CDR2 SQIVND (reference sequence).

The chain recombines TRBV7-9 with TRBJ2-5, with a weak D call TRBD1 (5 bases). The CDR3 loop spans 13 amino acids. Trimming took off 1 base at V and 4 bases at J, with 7 bases between the two ends. The V gene's germline CDR1 is SEHNR and CDR2 FQNEAQ (reference sequence). In DNA form, the CDR3 reads TGTGCCAGCAGCTTAGAGGGGCTAGAGACCCAGTACTTC. It yields the protein CASSLEGLETQYF. Full variable domain (outside the CDR3, taken from reference TRBV7-9 and TRBJ2-5): DTGVSQNPRHKITKRGQNVTFRCDPISEHNRLYWYRQTLGQGPEFLTYFQNEAQLEKSRLLSDRFSAERPKGSFSTLEIQRTEQGDSAMYLCASSLEGLETQYFGPGTRLLVL.

This clone was found a few times. The chain employs TRBV10-3 and TRBJ1-1, with D perhaps matching TRBD1 (5 bases). This CDR3 is 15 amino acids long. With 6 bases removed from V and 1 base from J, the gap between germline ends came to 15 bases. Germline assignment: CDR1 ENHRY and CDR2 SYGVKD. The CDR3, as DNA: TGTGCCATCAGAGACCAGGGACGGCCGAACACTGAAGCTTTCTTT. It codes for CAIRDQGRPNTEAFF.

The CDR3 loop reads CASSVDGLSTDTQYF. The CDR3 coding sequence is TGCGCCAGCAGTGTGGACGGACTGAGCACAGATACGCAGTATTTT. The chain has TRBV10-1 and TRBJ2-3; TRBD2 is a possible D gene (5 bases). The CDR3 contains 15 residues. The V end was cut by 4 bases, the J end by 0 bases, with 11 bases between. The germline V gene has CDR1 WNHNN and CDR2 SYGVQD (reference sequence).

The rearrangement joins TRBV2 to TRBJ1-2, with D perhaps TRBD1 (5 bases). V was clipped by 6 bases and J by 4 bases, with 9 bases between them. This CDR3 contains 12 residues. The germline V gene encodes CDR1 SNHLY and CDR2 FYNNEI. CDR3 in amino acids: CASRTEIYGYTF. The CDR3, as DNA: TGTGCCAGCAGGACAGAAATCTATGGCTACACCTTC. The full variable domain, with the rest looked up from reference TRBV2 and TRBJ1-2, is EPEVTQTPSHQVTQMGQEVILRCVPISNHLYFYWYRQILGQKVEFLVSFYNNEISEKSEIFDDQFSVERPDGSNFTLKIRSTKLEDSAMYFCASRTEIYGYTFGSGTRLTVV.

This clone was picked up many times. The chain has TRBV6-1 and TRBJ1-4; D is perhaps TRBD1 (5 bases). This CDR3 is built from 14 residues. Germline CDR1 MNHNS, CDR2 SASEGT. Trimming stripped 3 bases from V and 8 bases from J, with 13 bases between. CDR3 DNA sequence: TGTGCCAGCAGTGATGATCCAGGGAGGGAAAAACTGTTTTTT. Its translation: CASSDDPGREKLFF.

This sequence joins TRBV7-2 and TRBJ1-2; D is unclear. The V end lost 5 bases, the J end lost 0 bases, and 19 bases lay between the germline ends. Germline assignment: CDR1 SGHTA and CDR2 FQGNSA. This CDR3 has 17 amino acids. Written as DNA, the CDR3 is TGTGCCAGCAGCCCACGGGGAAAGGGTGGGGCTAACTATGGCTACACCTTC. It encodes CASSPRGKGGANYGYTF.

The genes are TRBV5-6 and TRBJ1-2; D is unresolved. The CDR3 is made up of 14 amino acids. Per the germline V gene, CDR1 is SGHDT and CDR2 is YYEEEE. Between the trimmed V and J ends, which lost 5 bases and 5 bases, there was a span of 16 bases. CDR3 nucleotides: TGTGCCAGCAGTTACATCACACTCTCATATGGCTACACCTTC. Amino acids: CASSYITLSYGYTF.

This chain uses TRBV9 with TRBJ2-2; 11 bases line up with TRBD2. The CDR3 has 17 residues. V was pared by 2 bases and J by 0 bases, with 3 bases of the junction left unmatched. In germline, CDR1 is SGDLS, CDR2 YYNGEE. CDR3 protein: CASSVSGRAPNTGELFF. The CDR3 coding sequence is TGTGCCAGCAGCGTTAGCGGGAGGGCCCCGAACACCGGGGAGCTGTTTTTT.